The clone carrying this T cell receptor (beta chain) was seen at least ten times. The data are from a study of neurological immune-mediated disorders. J lost 4 bases, V lost 2 bases, and 5 bases had no gene match. Germline-derived CDR1 and CDR2 are SGHDT and YYEEEE. The CDR3 sequence is 14 residues long. TCRdb used MiXCR to reprocess the 5' RACE reads, holding one entry per CDR3 protein. The sample contains some 21,000 distinct CDR3 sequences, more than 14% of which appear only once. The sequence came from a female donor with HTLV-1-associated myelopathy (HAM/TSP). Sequenced: PBMCs. The rearrangement joins TRBV5-6 to TRBJ2-7; 8 bases fit TRBD1. CDR3 region: CASSFDRGRYEQYF. The DNA for the CDR3 is TGTGCCAGCAGCTTTGACAGGGGTCGGTACGAGCAGTACTTC. The full variable domain, its missing parts supplied by reference TRBV5-6 and TRBJ2-7, is DAGVTQSPTHLIKTRGQQVTLRCSPKSGHDTVSWYQQALGQGPQFIFQYYEEEERQRGNFPDRFSGHQFPNYSSELNVNALLLGDSALYLCASSFDRGRYEQYFGPGTRLTVT.